This TCR beta chain was sequenced for a study of radiotherapy plus CTLA-4 blockade in lung cancer. Study-wide background: Disease control was present in 25% to 35% of patients, and objective responses in about 19%. Study observations and caveats: Clones of tumor-derived TCRs expanded in blood after radiotherapy plus ipilimumab. Alongside interferon-beta, early blood T cell clone dynamics were reportedly the best predictor of response.

This clone was detected a few times. No antigen is known for it. Alongside CTLA-4 blockade with ipilimumab, patients with chemo-refractory metastatic non-small-cell lung cancer received focal radiation. The CDR3 length is 13 residues. Germline lookup yields CDR1 KGHSH and CDR2 LQKENI. The V and J ends lost 5 bases and 9 bases respectively, with 11 bases between them. Repertoires were generated with immunoSEQ multiplex PCR, while TCRdb's copy carries only in-frame clones and drops some. Of some 30,000 clones listed, 70% to 80% are singletons. The V and J genes are TRBV18 and TRBJ1-6; no firm D call. The receptor comes from a human donor with non-small cell lung cancer who had stable disease on radiotherapy plus ipilimumab. The sequences come from peripheral blood, collected from a patient treated with radiotherapy plus ipilimumab. The CDR3 here is CASSGGLSSPLHF. In nucleotides, the CDR3 is TGTGCCAGCTCAGGAGGGTTGAGTTCACCCCTCCACTTT.